This T cell receptor beta chain was documented in a study of tumour-infiltrating T cells in Burkitt lymphoma. Study-level information: Productive clonality predicted overall and progression-free survival.

Repertoires were generated with immunoSEQ multiplex PCR, while TCRdb's copy carries only in-frame clones and drops some. The sample lists 5,000 to 6,500 clones, 16% occurring once. This CDR3 region has 15 residues. In germline, CDR1 is GTSNPN, CDR2 SVGIG (reference sequence). The V gene lost 2 bases and the J gene lost 1 base, with 14 bases spanning the gap. Sequenced sample: tumor tissue. This TCR derives from a human donor with diffuse large B-cell lymphoma. V usage is TRBV30 and J usage is TRBJ1-1; weak D call: TRBD1 (5 bases). CDR3 amino acids: CAWSTGGPWNTEAFF. The CDR3 bases are TGTGCCTGGAGTACTGGGGGACCGTGGAACACTGAAGCTTTCTTT.